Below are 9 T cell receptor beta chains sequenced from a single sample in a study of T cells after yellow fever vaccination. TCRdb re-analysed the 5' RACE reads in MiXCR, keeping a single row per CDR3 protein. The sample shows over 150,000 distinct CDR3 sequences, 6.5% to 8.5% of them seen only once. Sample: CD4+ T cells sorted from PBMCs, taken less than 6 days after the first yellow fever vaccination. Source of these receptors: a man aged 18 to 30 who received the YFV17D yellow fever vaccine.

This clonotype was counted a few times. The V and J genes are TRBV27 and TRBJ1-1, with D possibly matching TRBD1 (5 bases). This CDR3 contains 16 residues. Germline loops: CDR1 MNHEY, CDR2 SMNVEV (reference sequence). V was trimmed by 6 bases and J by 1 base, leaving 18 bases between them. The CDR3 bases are TGTGCCAGCAGAAGTTCACCGGGACGAGAGAACACTGAAGCTTTCTTT. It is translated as CASRSSPGRENTEAFF.

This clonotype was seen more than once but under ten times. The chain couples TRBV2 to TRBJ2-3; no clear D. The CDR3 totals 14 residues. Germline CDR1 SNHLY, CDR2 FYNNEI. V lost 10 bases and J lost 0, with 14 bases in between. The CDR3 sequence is CATGTTLSTDTQYF. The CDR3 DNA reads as TGTGCCACCGGCACCACATTAAGCACAGATACGCAGTATTTT.

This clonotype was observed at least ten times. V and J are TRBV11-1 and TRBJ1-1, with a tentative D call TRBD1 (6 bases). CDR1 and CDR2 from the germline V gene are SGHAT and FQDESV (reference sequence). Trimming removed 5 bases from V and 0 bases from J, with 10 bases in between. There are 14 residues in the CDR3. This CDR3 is CASSQGQLNTEAFF. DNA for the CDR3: TGTGCCAGCAGCCAAGGACAGTTGAACACTGAAGCTTTCTTT. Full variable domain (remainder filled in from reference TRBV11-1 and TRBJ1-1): EAEVAQSPRYKITEKSQAVAFWCDPISGHATLYWYRQILGQGPELLVQFQDESVVDDSQLPKDRFSAERLKGVDSTLKIQPAELGDSAMYLCASSQGQLNTEAFFGQGTRLTVV.

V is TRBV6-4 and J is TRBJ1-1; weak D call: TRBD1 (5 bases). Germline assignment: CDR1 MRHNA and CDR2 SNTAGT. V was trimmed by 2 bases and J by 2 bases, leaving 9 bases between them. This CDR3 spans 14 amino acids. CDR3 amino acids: CASSDLGTNTEAFF. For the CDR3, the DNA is TGTGCCAGCAGTGACCTGGGGACCAACACTGAAGCTTTCTTT.

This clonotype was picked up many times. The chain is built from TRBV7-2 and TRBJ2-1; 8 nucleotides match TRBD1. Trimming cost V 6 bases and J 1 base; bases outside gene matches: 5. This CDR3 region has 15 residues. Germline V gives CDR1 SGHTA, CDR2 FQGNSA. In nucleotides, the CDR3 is TGTGCCAGCAGTCCCGACAGGGGTTCCTACAATGAGCAGTTCTTC. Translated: CASSPDRGSYNEQFF. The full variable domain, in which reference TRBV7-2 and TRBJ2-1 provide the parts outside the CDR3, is GAGVSQSPSNKVTEKGKDVELRCDPISGHTALYWYRQSLGQGLEFLIYFQGNSAPDKSGLPSDRFSAERTGGSVSTLTIQRTQQEDSAVYLCASSPDRGSYNEQFFGPGTRLTVL.

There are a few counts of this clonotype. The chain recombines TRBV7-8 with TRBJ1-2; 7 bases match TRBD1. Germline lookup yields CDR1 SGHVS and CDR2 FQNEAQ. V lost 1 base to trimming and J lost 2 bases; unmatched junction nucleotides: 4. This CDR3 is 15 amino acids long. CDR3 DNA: TGTGCCAGCAGCTTAGTTCAGGGGGTAAACTATGGCTACACCTTC. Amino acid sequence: CASSLVQGVNYGYTF.

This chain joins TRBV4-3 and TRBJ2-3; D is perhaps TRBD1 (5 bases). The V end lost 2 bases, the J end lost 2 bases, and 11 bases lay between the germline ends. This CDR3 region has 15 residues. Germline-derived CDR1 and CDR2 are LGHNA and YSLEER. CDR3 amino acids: CASSQLGHSTDTQYF. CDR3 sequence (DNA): TGCGCCAGCAGCCAACTCGGACATTCCACAGATACGCAGTATTTT.

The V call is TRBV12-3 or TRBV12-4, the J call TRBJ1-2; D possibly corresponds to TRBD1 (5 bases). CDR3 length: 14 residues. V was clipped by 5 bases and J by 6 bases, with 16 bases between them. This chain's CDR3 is CASSRSGVSHGYTF. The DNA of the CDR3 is TGTGCCAGCAGTAGATCGGGGGTATCTCATGGCTACACCTTC.

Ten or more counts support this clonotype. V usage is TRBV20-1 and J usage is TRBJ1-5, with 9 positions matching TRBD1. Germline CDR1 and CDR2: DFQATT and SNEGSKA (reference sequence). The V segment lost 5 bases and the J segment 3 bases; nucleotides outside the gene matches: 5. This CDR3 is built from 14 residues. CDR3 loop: CSAAGQGINQPQHF. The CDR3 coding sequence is TGCAGTGCTGCTGGACAGGGGATCAATCAGCCCCAGCATTTT.